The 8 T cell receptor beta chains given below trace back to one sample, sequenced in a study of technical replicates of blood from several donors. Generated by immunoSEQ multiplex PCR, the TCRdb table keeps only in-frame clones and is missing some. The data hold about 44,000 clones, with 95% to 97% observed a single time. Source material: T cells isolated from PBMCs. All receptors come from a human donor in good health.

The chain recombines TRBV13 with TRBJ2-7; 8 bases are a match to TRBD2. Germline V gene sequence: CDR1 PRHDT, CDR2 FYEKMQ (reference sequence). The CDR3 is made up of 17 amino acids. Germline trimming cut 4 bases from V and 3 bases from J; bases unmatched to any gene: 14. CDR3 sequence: CASSSPAGGPQGYEQYF. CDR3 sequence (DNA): TGTGCCAGCAGCTCCCCTGCGGGAGGCCCCCAAGGCTACGAGCAGTACTTC.

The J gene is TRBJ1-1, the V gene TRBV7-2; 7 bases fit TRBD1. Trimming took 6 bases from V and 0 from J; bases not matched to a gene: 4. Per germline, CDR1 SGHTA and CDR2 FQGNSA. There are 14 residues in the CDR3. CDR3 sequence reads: CASSEQGLNTEAFF. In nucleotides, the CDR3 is TGTGCCAGCAGTGAACAGGGGCTGAACACTGAAGCTTTCTTT.

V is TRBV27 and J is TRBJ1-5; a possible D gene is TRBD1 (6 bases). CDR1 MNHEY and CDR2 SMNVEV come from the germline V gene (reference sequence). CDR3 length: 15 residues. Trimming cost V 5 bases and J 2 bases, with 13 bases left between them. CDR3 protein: CASSQTGYGNQPQHF. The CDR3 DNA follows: TGTGCCAGCAGTCAAACAGGGTATGGCAATCAGCCCCAGCATTTT.

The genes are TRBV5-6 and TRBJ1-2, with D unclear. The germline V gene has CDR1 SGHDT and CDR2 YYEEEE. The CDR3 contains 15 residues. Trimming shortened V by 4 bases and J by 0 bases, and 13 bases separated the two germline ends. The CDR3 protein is CASSITHKTNYGYTF. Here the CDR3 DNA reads TGTGCCAGCAGCATTACACACAAAACTAACTATGGCTACACCTTC.

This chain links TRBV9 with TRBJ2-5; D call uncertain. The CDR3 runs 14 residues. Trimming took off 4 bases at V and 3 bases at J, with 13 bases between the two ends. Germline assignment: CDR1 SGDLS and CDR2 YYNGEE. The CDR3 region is CASSPLIPEETQYF. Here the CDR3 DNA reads TGTGCCAGCAGCCCCCTCATACCAGAAGAGACCCAGTACTTC.

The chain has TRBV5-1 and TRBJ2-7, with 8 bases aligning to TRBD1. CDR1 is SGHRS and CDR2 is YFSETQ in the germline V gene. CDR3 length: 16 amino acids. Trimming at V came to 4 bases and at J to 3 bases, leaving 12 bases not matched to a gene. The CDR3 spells CASSLIGRGHLYEQYF. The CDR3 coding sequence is TGCGCCAGCAGCCTCATCGGCAGGGGGCATCTCTACGAGCAGTACTTC.

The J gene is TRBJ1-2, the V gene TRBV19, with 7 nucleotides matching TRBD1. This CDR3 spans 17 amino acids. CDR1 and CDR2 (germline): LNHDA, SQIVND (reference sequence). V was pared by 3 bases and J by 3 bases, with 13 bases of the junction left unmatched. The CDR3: CASSIIGQAGRDYGYTF. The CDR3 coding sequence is TGTGCCAGTAGTATTATAGGACAGGCGGGTAGGGACTATGGCTACACCTTC.

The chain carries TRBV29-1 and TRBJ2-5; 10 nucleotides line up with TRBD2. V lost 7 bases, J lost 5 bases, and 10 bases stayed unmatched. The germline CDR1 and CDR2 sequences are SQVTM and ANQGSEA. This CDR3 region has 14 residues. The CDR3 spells CSAGGLARGETQYF. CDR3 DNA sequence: TGCAGCGCCGGGGGACTAGCGAGGGGGGAGACCCAGTACTTC.